The rows below give T cell receptor beta chains drawn from one sample of a study of shared clonotypes between healthy human individuals. Measured with immunoSEQ multiplex PCR; TCRdb has only the in-frame clones, and not every one. The sample shows 2,100,000 or so clones, around 95% of them seen only once. The sequenced sample was naive CD4+ T cells sorted from blood. Receptors were obtained from a man in his late teens or twenties in good health. CDR3s include the opening cysteine and the closing phenylalanine or tryptophan. Each record gives: clone size, D gene, J gene, V gene, CDR3 DNA, CDR3 protein. D genes are given only for firm matches. Only part of the rows carry a size: once, few, many, or a class if the clone is expanded.

>-|-|TRBJ2-4|TRBV6-1
TGTGCCAGCAGTGAACAGCTAGCCAAAAACATTCAGTACTTC
CASSEQLAKNIQYF
>-|TRBD2|TRBJ2-3|TRBV19
TGTGCCAGTAGTTCCATAGCGGGAGCGGCAGATACGCAGTATTTT
CASSSIAGAADTQYF
>-|TRBD1|TRBJ1-2|TRBV28
TGTGCCAGCAGTTTCCCGACAGGGAATAACTATGGCTACACCTTC
CASSFPTGNNYGYTF
>once|-|TRBJ2-1|TRBV11-2
TGTGCCAGCAGCATCAGACTAGATTCACGCTACAATGAGCAGTTCTTC
CASSIRLDSRYNEQFF
>-|TRBD2|TRBJ2-3|TRBV11-2
TGTGCCAGCAGCTTTTTGACTAGCGGGGGCACAGATACGCAGTATTTT
CASSFLTSGGTDTQYF
>-|TRBD1|TRBJ1-5|TRBV28
TGTGCCAGCAGACCTACTCGGACAGGTCTCGGCAATCAGCCCCAGCATTTT
CASRPTRTGLGNQPQHF
>-|TRBD1|TRBJ2-7|TRBV5-5
TGTGCCAGCAGCTTTGGCATTGCACAGGGGTTGGACGAGCAGTACTTC
CASSFGIAQGLDEQYF
>-|-|TRBJ1-3|TRBV18
TGTGCCAGCTCATCCATACAGGGCATTTCTGGAAACACCATATATTTT
CASSSIQGISGNTIYF
>-|-|TRBJ1-3|TRBV30
TGTGCCTACGGGCTCTCTGGAAACACCATATATTTT
CAYGLSGNTIYF
>-|-|TRBJ1-2|TRBV19
TGTGCCAGTAGTATAAATTCCCCCGGGGGCAACTATGGCTACACCTTC
CASSINSPGGNYGYTF
>-|-|TRBJ2-7|TRBV4-2
TGTGCCAGCAGCCAAGATGATTCTGCGACAGGACACTACGAGCAGTACTTC
CASSQDDSATGHYEQYF
>-|-|TRBJ2-3|TRBV6-4
TGTGCCAGCTTAGTGGTTCCTAGCACAGATACGCAGTATTTT
CASLVVPSTDTQYF
>-|-|TRBJ2-7|TRBV4-1
TGCGCCAGCAGCCAACGGAGAGAGTCTTACGAGCAGTACTTC
CASSQRRESYEQYF
>once|-|TRBJ1-4|TRBV2
TGTGCCAGCAGTCCAGGGACATATGAAAAACTGTTTTTT
CASSPGTYEKLFF
>-|TRBD1|TRBJ2-3|TRBV7-9
TGTGCCAGCAGCTCCGGGACAGGGGCATCAGATACGCAGTATTTT
CASSSGTGASDTQYF
>-|TRBD2|TRBJ2-3|TRBV6-6
TGTGCCAGCAGTTATCGACTAGCGGGAATGGATACGCAGTATTTT
CASSYRLAGMDTQYF
>-|TRBD1|TRBJ2-5|TRBV18
TGTGCCAGCTCAAGAGACAGGGAAGAGACCCAGTACTTC
CASSRDREETQYF
>-|-|TRBJ2-7|TRBV6-6
TGTGCCAGCAGTTCCTACCTACAGGACGAGCAGTACTTC
CASSSYLQDEQYF
>-|TRBD1|TRBJ2-1|TRBV11-1
TGTGCCAGCAGCGGACGGACAGGGAGCTCCTACAATGAGCAGTTCTTC
CASSGRTGSSYNEQFF
>-|-|TRBJ2-3|TRBV28
TGTGCCAGCAGTTCTGGGGGCAGGGCGGAAGATACGCAGTATTTT
CASSSGGRAEDTQYF
>-|TRBD1|TRBJ2-7|TRBV16
TGTGCCAGCAGCCAAGAAGCCGGGACAGGGTCCTACGAGCAGTACTTC
CASSQEAGTGSYEQYF
>-|TRBD1|TRBJ1-5|TRBV2
TGTGCCAGCGGAAGCGGGACAGGGTCTAGTCAGCCCCAGCATTTT
CASGSGTGSSQPQHF
>-|-|TRBJ1-5|TRBV29-1
TGCAGCGTCCGGGGTTTGACCGGTCAGCCCCAGCATTTT
CSVRGLTGQPQHF
>-|TRBD1|TRBJ2-3|TRBV29-1
TGCAGCGTACCGGGACAGAGGACAGATACGCAGTATTTT
CSVPGQRTDTQYF
>-|-|TRBJ2-7|TRBV30
TGTGCCTGGAGTGTAGGGAGGGGGCGCTGGGAGCAGTACTTC
CAWSVGRGRWEQYF
>-|-|TRBJ1-3|TRBV5-1
TGCGCCAGCAGCCCCCGCGGACTCTCTGGAAACACCATATATTTT
CASSPRGLSGNTIYF
>-|-|TRBJ1-2|TRBV28
TGTGCCAGCAGTGAGGGCGGCCCGGGGGGCTACACCTTC
CASSEGGPGGYTF
>-|TRBD1|TRBJ1-4|TRBV19
TGTGCCAGTAGGGACAGGGGTTCAACTAATGAAAAACTGTTTTTT
CASRDRGSTNEKLFF